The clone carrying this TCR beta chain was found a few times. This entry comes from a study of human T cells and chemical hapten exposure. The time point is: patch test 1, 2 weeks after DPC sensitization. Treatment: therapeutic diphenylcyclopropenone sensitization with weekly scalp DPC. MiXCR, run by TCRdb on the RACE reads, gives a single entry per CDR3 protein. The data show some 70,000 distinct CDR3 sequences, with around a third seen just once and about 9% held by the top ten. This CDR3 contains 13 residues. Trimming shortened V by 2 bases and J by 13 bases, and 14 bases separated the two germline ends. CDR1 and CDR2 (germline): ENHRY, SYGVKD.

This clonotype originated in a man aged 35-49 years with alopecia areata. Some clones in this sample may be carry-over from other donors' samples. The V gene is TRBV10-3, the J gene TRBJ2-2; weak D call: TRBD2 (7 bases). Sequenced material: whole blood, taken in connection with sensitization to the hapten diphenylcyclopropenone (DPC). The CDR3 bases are TGTGCCATCAGTGAGGCGGGGGCTATAGGGCTGTTTTTT. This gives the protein CAISEAGAIGLFF.